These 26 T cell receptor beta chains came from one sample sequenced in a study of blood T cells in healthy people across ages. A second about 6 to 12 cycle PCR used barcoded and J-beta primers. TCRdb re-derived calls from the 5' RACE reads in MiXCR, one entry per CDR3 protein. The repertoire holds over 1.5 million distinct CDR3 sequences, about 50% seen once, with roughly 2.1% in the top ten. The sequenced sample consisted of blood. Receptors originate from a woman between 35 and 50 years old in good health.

The CDR3 sequence is CASSLGLGSGQYF. As DNA, the CDR3 is TGTGCCAGCAGTCTTGGACTGGGTTCTGGGCAGTATTTT. The chain joins TRBV5-5 to TRBJ2-3; maybe TRBD2 (5 bases). V gave up 5 bases and J gave up 11 bases, with 18 bases separating them. The germline gives CDR1 SGHKS, CDR2 YYEKEE (reference sequence). The length of the CDR3 is 13 residues. Looking up the rest from reference TRBV5-5 and TRBJ2-3 gives the full variable domain: DAGVTQSPTHLIKTRGQQVTLRCSPISGHKSVSWYQQVLGQGPQFIFQYYEKEERGRGNFPDRFSARQFPNYSSELNVNALLLGDSALYLCASSLGLGSGQYFGPGTRLTVL.

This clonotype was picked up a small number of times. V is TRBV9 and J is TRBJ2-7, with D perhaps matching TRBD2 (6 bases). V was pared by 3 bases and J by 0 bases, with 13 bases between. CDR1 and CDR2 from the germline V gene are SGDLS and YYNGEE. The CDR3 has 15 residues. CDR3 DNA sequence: TGTGCCAGCAGCGCGTTGCGGGGTTACTCCTACGAGCAGTACTTC. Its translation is CASSALRGYSYEQYF.

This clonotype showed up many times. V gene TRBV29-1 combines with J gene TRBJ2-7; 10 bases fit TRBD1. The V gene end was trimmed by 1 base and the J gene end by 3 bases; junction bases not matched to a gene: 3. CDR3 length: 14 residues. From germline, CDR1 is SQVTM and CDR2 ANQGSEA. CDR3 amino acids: CSVEAGQGGYEQYF. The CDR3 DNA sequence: TGCAGCGTTGAAGCCGGACAGGGGGGCTACGAGCAGTACTTC.

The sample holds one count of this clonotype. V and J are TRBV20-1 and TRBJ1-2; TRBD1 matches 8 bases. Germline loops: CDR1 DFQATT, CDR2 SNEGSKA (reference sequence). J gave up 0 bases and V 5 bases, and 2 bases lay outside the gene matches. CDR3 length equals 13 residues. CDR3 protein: CSAGQGTNYGYTF. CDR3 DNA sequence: TGCAGTGCTGGACAGGGAACTAACTATGGCTACACCTTC.

CDR3 DNA: TGTGCCAGCAGTGTGGCGCTAGCGGGGGGTTGGCAGTACTTC. This codes for CASSVALAGGWQYF. The V and J genes are TRBV27 and TRBJ2-7; 11 bases are shared with TRBD2. Germline V lookup: CDR1 MNHEY, CDR2 SMNVEV (reference sequence). CDR3 length equals 14 residues. V was clipped by 5 bases and J by 9 bases; unmatched bases: 9.

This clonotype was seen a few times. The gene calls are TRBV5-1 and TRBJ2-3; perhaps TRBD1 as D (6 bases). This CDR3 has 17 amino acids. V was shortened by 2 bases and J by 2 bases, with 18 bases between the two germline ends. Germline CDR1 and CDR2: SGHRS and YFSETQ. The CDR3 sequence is CASSLRAAGTPTDTQYF. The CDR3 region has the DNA TGCGCCAGCAGCTTACGGGCAGCCGGGACACCCACAGATACGCAGTATTTT.

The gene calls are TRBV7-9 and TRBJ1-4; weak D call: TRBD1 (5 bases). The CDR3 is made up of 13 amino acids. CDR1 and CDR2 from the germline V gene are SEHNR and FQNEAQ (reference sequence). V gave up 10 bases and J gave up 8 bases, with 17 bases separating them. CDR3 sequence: CAIVGGREEKLFF. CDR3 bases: TGTGCCATAGTCGGGGGAAGGGAAGAAAAACTGTTTTTT.

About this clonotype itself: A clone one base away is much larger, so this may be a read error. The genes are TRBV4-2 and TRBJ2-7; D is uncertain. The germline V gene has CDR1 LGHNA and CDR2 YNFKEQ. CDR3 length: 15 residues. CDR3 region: CASGQVASLTYEQYF. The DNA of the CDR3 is TGTGCCAGCGGCCAAGTGGCCAGTCTAACCTACGAGCAGTACTTC.

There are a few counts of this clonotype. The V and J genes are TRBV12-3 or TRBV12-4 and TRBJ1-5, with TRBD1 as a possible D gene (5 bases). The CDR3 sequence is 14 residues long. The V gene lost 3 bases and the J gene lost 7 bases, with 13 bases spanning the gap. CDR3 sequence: CASSLLGGAQPQHF. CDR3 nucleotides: TGTGCCAGCAGTTTGTTGGGCGGGGCCCAGCCCCAGCATTTT.

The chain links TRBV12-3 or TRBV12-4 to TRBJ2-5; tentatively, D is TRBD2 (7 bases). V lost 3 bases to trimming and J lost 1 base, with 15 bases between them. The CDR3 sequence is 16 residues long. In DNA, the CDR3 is TGTGCCAGCAGTTTCGCGGGGGCACTGGTCCAAGAGACCCAGTACTTC. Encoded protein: CASSFAGALVQETQYF.

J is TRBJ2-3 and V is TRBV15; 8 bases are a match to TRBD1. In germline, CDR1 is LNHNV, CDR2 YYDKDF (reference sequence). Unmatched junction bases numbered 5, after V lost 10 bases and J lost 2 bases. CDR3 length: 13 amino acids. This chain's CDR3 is CASRGQDTDTQYF. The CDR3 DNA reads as TGTGCCAGCCGGGGACAGGACACAGATACGCAGTATTTT.

The CDR3 DNA reads TGTGCCAGCAGCCGTTTGACAGGGGGCTATGGCTACACCTTC. As protein: CASSRLTGGYGYTF. The chain links TRBV3-1 to TRBJ1-2; TRBD1 agrees at 9 bases. Unmatched junction bases numbered 4, after V lost 4 bases and J lost 4 bases. The CDR3 is 14 amino acids. The germline gives CDR1 LGHDT, CDR2 YNNKEL (reference sequence).

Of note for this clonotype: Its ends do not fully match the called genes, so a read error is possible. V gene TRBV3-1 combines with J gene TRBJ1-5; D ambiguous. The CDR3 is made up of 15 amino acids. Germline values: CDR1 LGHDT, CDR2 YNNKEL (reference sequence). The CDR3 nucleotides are TGTGCCAGTAGCCAAGACAAGTATAGCAATCAGCCCCAGCATTTT. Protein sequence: CASSQDKYSNQPQHF.

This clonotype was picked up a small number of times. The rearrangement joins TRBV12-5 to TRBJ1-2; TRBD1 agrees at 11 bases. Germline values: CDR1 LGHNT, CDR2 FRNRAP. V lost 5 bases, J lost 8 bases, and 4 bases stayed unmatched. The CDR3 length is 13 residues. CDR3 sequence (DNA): TGTGCTAGTGGTCCCGGACAGGGGGCAGGCTACACCTTC. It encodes CASGPGQGAGYTF. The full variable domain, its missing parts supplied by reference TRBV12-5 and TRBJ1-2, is DARVTQTPRHKVTEMGQEVTMRCQPILGHNTVFWYRQTMMQGLELLAYFRNRAPLDDSGMPKDRFSAEMPDATLATLKIQPSEPRDSAVYFCASGPGQGAGYTFGSGTRLTVV.

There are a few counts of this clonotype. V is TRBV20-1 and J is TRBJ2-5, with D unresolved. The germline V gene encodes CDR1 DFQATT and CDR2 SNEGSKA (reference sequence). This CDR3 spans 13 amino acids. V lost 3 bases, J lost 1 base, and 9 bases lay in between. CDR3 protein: CSASGFPQETQYF. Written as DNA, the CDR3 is TGCAGTGCTAGTGGGTTCCCCCAAGAGACCCAGTACTTC.

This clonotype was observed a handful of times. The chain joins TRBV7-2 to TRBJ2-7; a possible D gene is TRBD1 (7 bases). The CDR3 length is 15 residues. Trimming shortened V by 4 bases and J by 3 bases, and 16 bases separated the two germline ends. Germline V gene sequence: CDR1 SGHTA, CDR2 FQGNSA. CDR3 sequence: CASSSGGTAFYEQYF. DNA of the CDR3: TGTGCCAGCAGCTCAGGAGGGACAGCTTTCTACGAGCAGTACTTC.

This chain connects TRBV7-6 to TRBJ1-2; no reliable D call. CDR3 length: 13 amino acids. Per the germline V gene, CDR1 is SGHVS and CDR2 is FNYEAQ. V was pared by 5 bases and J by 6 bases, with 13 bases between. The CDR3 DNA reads TGTGCCAGCAGCCCAGTGGCACTCAATGGCTACACCTTC. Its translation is CASSPVALNGYTF.

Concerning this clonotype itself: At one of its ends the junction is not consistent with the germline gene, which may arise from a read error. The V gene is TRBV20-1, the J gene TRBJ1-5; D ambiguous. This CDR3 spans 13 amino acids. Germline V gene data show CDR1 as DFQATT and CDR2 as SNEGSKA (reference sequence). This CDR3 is CSAGDENNQPQHF. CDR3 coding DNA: TGCAGTGCTGGAGACGAAAACAATCAGCCCCAGCATTTT.

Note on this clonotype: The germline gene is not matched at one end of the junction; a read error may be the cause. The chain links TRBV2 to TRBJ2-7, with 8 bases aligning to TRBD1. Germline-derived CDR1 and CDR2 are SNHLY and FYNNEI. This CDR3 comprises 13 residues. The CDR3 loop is CASDRGGSYKQYF. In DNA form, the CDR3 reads TGTGCCAGTGACAGGGGAGGATCCTACAAGCAGTACTTC.

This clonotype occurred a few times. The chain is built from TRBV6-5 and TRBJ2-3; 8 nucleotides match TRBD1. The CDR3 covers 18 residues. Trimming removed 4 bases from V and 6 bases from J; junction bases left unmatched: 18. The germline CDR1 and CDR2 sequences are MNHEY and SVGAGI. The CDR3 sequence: CASSLTPIGQGTGDTQYF. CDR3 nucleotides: TGTGCCAGCAGTTTAACGCCGATCGGACAGGGCACGGGTGATACGCAGTATTTT.

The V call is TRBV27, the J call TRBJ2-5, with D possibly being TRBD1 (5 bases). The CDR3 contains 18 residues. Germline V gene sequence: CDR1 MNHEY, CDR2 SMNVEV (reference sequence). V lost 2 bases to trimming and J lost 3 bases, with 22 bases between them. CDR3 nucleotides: TGTGCCAGCAGTTTAGGGTGGCCGACGGACACCTTGAAAGAGACCCAGTACTTC. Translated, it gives CASSLGWPTDTLKETQYF.

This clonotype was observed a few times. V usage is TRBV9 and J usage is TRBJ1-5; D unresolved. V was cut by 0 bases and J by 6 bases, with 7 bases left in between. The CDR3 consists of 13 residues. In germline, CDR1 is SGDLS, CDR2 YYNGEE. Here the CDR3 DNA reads TGTGCCAGCAGCGTAGAGGGCAGTCAGCCCCAGCATTTT. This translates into CASSVEGSQPQHF.

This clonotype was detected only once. CDR3 in amino acids: CATSDPGTGKSPRGVEQYF. As DNA, the CDR3 is TGTGCCACCAGTGATCCTGGGACAGGGAAGTCACCTCGAGGTGTCGAGCAGTACTTC. This rearrangement joins TRBV24-1 to TRBJ2-4, with 9 bases aligning to TRBD1. The last part of the DNA fits TRBJ2-7 better; the J call may be wrong. In germline, CDR1 is KGHDR, CDR2 SFDVKD. This CDR3 contains 19 residues.

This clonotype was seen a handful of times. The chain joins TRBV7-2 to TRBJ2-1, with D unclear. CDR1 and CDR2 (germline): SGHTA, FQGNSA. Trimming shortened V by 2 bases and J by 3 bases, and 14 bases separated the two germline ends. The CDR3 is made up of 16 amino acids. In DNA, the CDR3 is TGTGCCAGCAGCTTACAAGTTTCTAGGGACTACAATGAGCAGTTCTTC. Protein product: CASSLQVSRDYNEQFF.

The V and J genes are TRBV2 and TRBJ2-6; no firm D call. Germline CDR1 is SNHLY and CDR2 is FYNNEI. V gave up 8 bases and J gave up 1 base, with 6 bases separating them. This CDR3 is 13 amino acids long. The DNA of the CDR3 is TGTGCCAGCCAGCCTTCTGGGGCCAACGTCCTGACTTTC. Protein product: CASQPSGANVLTF.

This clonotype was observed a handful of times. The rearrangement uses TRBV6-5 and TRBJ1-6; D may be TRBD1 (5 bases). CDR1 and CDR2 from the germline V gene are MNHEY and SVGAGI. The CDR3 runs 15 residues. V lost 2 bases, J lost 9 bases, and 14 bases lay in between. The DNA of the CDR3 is TGTGCCAGCAGTTACGGCGCAGGGAGTAGTTCACCCCTCCACTTT. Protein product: CASSYGAGSSSPLHF.